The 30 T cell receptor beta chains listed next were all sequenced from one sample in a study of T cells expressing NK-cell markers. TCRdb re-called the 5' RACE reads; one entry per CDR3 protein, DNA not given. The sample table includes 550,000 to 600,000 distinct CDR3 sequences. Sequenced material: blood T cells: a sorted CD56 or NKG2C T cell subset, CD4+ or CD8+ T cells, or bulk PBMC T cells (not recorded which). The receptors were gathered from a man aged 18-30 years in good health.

CDR3 loop: CATSRDSELAGVYNEQFF. The V gene is TRBV15, the J gene TRBJ2-1; TCRdb outputs TRBD2, but without DNA this stays unchecked. Per the germline V gene, CDR1 is LNHNV and CDR2 is YYDKDF (reference sequence). The CDR3 sequence is 18 residues long.

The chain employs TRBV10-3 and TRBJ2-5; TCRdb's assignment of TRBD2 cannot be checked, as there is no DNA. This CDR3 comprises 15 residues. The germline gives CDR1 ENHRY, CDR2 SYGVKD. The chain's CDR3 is CAISVAGGRQETQYF.

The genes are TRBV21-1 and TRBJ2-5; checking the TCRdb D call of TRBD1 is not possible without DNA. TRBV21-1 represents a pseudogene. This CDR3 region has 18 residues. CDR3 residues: CASTPGEVRGFREETQYF.

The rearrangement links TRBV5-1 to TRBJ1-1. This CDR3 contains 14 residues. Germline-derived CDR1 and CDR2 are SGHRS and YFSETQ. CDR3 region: CASSLELRNTEAFF.

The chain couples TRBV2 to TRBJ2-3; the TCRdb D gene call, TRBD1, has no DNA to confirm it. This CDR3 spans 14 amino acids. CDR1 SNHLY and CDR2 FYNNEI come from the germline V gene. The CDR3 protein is CASRDREGLGTQYF.

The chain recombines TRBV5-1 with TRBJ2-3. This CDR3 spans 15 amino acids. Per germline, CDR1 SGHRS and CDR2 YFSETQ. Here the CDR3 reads CASSNSALGTDTQYF.

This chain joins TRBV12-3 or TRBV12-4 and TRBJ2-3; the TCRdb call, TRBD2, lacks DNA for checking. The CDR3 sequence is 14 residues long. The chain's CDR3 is CASTEDYISDTQYF.

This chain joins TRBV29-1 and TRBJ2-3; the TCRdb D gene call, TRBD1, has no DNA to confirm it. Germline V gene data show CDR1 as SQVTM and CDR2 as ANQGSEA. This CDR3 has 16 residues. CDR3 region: CSGSNRVLVGTDTQYF.

This chain's CDR3 is CASSPGTSGRAVPYEQYF. V usage is TRBV5-1 and J usage is TRBJ2-7; TCRdb returns TRBD2, unconfirmable since there is no DNA. CDR3 length equals 18 residues. Germline CDR1 reads SGHRS; CDR2 reads YFSETQ.

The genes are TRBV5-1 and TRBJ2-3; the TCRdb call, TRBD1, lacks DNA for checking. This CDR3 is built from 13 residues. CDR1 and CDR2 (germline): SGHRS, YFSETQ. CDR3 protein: CASSRDSTDTQYF.

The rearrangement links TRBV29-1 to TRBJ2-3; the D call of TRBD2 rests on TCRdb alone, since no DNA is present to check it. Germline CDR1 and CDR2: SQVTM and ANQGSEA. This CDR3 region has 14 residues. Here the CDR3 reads CSAHAGVRTDTQYF.

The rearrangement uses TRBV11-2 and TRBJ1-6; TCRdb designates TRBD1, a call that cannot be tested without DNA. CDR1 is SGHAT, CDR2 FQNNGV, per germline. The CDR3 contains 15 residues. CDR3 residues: CASSLVRTAYSPLHF.

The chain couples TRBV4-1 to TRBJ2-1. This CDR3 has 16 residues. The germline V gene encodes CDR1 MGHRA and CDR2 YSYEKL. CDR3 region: CASSQVPGSSYNEQFF.

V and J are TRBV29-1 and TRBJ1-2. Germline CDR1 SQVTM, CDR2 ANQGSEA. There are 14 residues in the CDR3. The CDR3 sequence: CSVRALQANYGYTF.

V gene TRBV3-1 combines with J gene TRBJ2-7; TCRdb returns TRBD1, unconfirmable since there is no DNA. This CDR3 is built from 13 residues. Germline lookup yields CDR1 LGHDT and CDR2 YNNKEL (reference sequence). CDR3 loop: CASTSRGGYEQYF.

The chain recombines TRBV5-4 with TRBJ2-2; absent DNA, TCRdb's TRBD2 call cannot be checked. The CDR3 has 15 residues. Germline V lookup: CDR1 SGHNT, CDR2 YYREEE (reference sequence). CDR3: CASSLLGQHTGELFF.

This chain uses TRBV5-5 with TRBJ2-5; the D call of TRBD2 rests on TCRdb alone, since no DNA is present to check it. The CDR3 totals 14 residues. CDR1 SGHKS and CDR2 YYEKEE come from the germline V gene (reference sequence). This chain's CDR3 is CASSLDGGTFDQYF.

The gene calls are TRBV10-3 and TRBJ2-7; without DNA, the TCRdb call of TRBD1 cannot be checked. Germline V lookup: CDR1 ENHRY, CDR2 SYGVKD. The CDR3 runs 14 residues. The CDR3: CAIRSDRIRYEQYF.

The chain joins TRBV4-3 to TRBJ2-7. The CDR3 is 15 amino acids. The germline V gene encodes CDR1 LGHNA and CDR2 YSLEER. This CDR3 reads CASSQDWTSSYEQYF.

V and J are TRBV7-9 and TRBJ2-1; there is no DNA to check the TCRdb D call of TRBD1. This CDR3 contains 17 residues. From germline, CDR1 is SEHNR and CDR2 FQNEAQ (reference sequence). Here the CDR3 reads CASSLVGGGRFYNEQFF.

The CDR3 reads CASSQAGDGYNEQFF. This chain uses TRBV4-2 with TRBJ2-1; there is no DNA to check the TCRdb D call of TRBD1. This CDR3 region has 15 residues. CDR1 is LGHNA, CDR2 YNFKEQ, per germline.

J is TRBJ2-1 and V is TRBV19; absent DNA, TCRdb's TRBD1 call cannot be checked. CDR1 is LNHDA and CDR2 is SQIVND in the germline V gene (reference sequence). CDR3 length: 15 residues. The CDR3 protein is CASSRTGKSYNEQFF.

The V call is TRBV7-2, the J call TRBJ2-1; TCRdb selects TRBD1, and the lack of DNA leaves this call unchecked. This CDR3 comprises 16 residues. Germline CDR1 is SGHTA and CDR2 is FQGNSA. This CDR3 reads CASSPQGGRRVDEQFF.

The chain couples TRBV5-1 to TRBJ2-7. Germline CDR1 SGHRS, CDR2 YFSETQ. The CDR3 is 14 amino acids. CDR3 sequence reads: CASSLGDSIHEQYF.

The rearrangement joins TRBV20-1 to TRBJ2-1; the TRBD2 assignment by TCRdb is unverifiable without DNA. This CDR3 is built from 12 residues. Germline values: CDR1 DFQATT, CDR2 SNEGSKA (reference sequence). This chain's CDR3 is CSAKREVNEQFF.

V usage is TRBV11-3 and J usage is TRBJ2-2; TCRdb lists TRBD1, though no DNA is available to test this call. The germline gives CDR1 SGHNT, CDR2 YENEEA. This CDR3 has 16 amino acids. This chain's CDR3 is CASSLAGAEGTGELFF.

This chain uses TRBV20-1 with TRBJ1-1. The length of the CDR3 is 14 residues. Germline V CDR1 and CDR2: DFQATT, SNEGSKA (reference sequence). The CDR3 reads CSARSGRGVTEAFF.

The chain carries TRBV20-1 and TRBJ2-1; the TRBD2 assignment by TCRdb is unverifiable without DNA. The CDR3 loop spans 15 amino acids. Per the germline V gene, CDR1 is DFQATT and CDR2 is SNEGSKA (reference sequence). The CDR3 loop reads CSARDRPSGYNEQFF.

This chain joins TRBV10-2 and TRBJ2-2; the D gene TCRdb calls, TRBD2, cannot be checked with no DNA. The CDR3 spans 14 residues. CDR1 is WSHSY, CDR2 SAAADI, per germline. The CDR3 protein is CASTTLGNTGELFF.

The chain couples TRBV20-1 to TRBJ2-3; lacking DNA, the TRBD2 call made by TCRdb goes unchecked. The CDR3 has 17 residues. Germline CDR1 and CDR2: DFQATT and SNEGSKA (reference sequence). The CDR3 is CSASPLPTSGSSDTQYF.